The text below deals with one T cell receptor (beta chain). Trimming at V came to 2 bases and at J to 3 bases, leaving 6 bases not matched to a gene. CDR3 size: 16 residues. CDR1 and CDR2 (germline): LGHDT, YNNKEL (reference sequence). The record originates from a study of blood T cell repertoires in COVID-19. About the research overall: Some COVID-19 samples were acute and others convalescent; all came from the United States, Italy and Spain. The analysed material was cDNA or gDNA that came from T cells, B-cell-depleted T cells, or PBMCs.

The authors' processing: Using reference gene primer amplification, nucleated cell counts were estimated. The method was immunoSEQ multiplex PCR; TCRdb's version includes in-frame clones alone and lacks a portion of them. Clone size and the V and J calls come from that table; the DNA yielded D and trimming. Of 70,000 or so clones listed, about 88% are singletons. This clonotype was sampled from a man in his 70s with active COVID-19. V and J are TRBV3-1 (or the pseudogene TRBV3-2) and TRBJ2-3; 9 bases line up with TRBD1. The sequenced sample consisted of peripheral blood. This chain's CDR3 is CASSQQQGARTDTQYF. The DNA for the CDR3 is TGTGCCAGCAGCCAACAACAGGGGGCCAGGACAGATACGCAGTATTTT.